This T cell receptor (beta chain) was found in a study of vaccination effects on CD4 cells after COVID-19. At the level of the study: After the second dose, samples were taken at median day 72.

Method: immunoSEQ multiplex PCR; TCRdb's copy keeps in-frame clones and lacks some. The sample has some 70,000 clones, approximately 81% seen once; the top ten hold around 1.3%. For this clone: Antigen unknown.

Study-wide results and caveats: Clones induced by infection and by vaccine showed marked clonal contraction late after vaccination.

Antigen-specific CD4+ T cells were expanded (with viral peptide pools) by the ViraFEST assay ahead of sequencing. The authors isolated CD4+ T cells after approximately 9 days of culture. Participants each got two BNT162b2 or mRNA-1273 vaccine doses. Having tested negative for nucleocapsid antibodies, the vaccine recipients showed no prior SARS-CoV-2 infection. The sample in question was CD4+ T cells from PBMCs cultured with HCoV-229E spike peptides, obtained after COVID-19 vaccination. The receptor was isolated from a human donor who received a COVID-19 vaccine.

The CDR3 region is CASTGNTIYF. The DNA of the CDR3 is TGTGCCAGCACTGGAAACACCATATATTTT. V gene TRBV2 combines with J gene TRBJ1-3; no clear D. The germline CDR1 and CDR2 sequences are SNHLY and FYNNEI. The V gene lost 7 bases and the J gene lost 2 bases, with 0 bases spanning the gap. The CDR3 has 10 amino acids.